One sample yielded the 23 T cell receptor beta chains listed below, sequenced in a study of blood T cell repertoires in COVID-19. The data were produced by immunoSEQ multiplex PCR, yet TCRdb's version contains in-frame clones alone and is incomplete. The repertoire has 160,000 or so clones, 80% of them found once; the top ten carry 4.5% to 7.5%. Sequencing was performed on PBMCs or T cells enriched from blood (not recorded which). The receptors stem from a man aged 40-50 years who had recovered from COVID-19.

This clone turned up a few times. V usage is TRBV10-3 and J usage is TRBJ1-4, with D possibly TRBD1 on 6 matching bases. Germline CDR1 is ENHRY and CDR2 is SYGVKD. The CDR3 covers 14 residues. V was clipped by 3 bases and J by 8 bases, with 13 bases between them. The CDR3 nucleotides are TGTGCCATCAGTGATAACAGGGAGGGGGAAAAACTGTTTTTT. Translation gives CAISDNREGEKLFF.

The gene calls are TRBV6-1 and TRBJ2-7, with D unresolved. Germline values: CDR1 MNHNS, CDR2 SASEGT. V was cut by 2 bases and J by 0 bases, with 8 bases left in between. This CDR3 contains 14 residues. The CDR3 nucleotides are TGTGCCAGCAGTGAAATGAGGAGCTCCTACGAGCAGTACGTC. It yields the protein CASSEMRSSYEQYV.

This chain uses TRBV9 with TRBJ1-1; TRBD1 matches 10 bases. The V and J ends lost 4 bases and 10 bases, in that order; junction bases with no gene match: 4. Germline values: CDR1 SGDLS, CDR2 YYNGEE. This CDR3 has 12 amino acids. CDR3 bases: TGTGCCAGCAGCTCAGGACAGGGGGGAGCTTTCTTT. Protein: CASSSGQGGAFF.

V usage is TRBV19 and J usage is TRBJ1-4; D is unclear. The germline V gene has CDR1 LNHDA and CDR2 SQIVND (reference sequence). V was trimmed by 3 bases and J by 5 bases, leaving 7 bases between them. This CDR3 region has 13 residues. The CDR3 reads CASSMRGNEKLFF. The DNA of the CDR3 is TGTGCCAGTAGTATGCGAGGCAATGAAAAACTGTTTTTT.

This clone appeared a single time. The chain couples TRBV24-1 to TRBJ2-5; maybe TRBD1 (6 bases). Trimming cost V 1 base and J 5 bases, with 16 bases left between them. CDR3 size: 16 residues. Germline V lookup: CDR1 KGHDR, CDR2 SFDVKD. CDR3 in DNA: TGTGCCACCAGTGATTTTGGGCAGGGGCATAGGGAGACCCAGTACTTC. Protein sequence: CATSDFGQGHRETQYF.

The gene calls are TRBV19 and TRBJ1-2, with 7 bases identical to TRBD1. After removal of 4 bases from V and 0 bases from J, the junction contained 11 bases not matched to a gene. Germline V lookup: CDR1 LNHDA, CDR2 SQIVND (reference sequence). The CDR3 runs 17 residues. Written as DNA, the CDR3 is TGTGCCAGTAGTACGCCTAATTACAGGGGAGCTAACTATGGCTACACCTTC. Its protein is CASSTPNYRGANYGYTF.

V is TRBV5-1 and J is TRBJ1-1; D perhaps matches TRBD1 (6 bases). V gave up 5 bases and J gave up 1 base, with 18 bases separating them. The CDR3 runs to 16 residues. The germline V gene has CDR1 SGHRS and CDR2 YFSETQ. The CDR3 DNA sequence: TGCGCCAGCAGTTCCAGTATGGGGGCGGGGAACACTGAAGCTTTCTTT. Amino acid sequence: CASSSSMGAGNTEAFF.

As to this clone: One junction end does not reproduce the germline sequence, and a read error may be involved. The chain couples TRBV6-1 to TRBJ1-2, with D perhaps matching TRBD1 (6 bases). Germline V lookup: CDR1 MNHNS, CDR2 SASEGT. The CDR3 contains 14 residues. CDR3 DNA: TGTGCCAGCAGTGAAATTGTAGGGGGTCTTTTCAGCTTCTTC. Protein sequence: CASSEIVGGLFSFF.

The chain links TRBV7-7 to TRBJ1-1; D ambiguous. The CDR3 is made up of 18 amino acids. Trimming cost V 7 bases and J 1 base, with 25 bases left between them. From germline, CDR1 is SSHAT and CDR2 FNYEAQ (reference sequence). CDR3 in DNA: TGTGCCAGCACCCCGTGGTCCCAAGGTGGCGGATCGAACACTGAAGCTTTCTTT. This gives the protein CASTPWSQGGGSNTEAFF.

The V and J genes are TRBV7-6 and TRBJ2-5; 7 nucleotides agree with TRBD1. V was pared by 4 bases and J by 2 bases, with 1 base of the junction left unmatched. The CDR3 has 13 residues. The V gene's germline CDR1 is SGHVS and CDR2 FNYEAQ. CDR3 residues: CASSSGQQETQYF. The DNA of the CDR3 is TGTGCCAGCAGCTCGGGACAGCAAGAGACCCAGTACTTC.

This clone was seen only once. The chain's CDR3 is CASSSYNRDSSEAFF. The CDR3 region has the DNA TGTGCCAGCAGTTCCTACAACCGGGACTCCTCAGAAGCTTTCTTT. The chain joins TRBV7-8 to TRBJ1-1; D is possibly TRBD1 (5 bases). This CDR3 region has 15 residues. The germline V gene has CDR1 SGHVS and CDR2 FQNEAQ. With 6 bases removed from V and 8 bases from J, the gap between germline ends came to 22 bases. Complete variable domain (other parts from reference TRBV7-8 and TRBJ1-1): GAGVSQSPRYKVAKRGQDVALRCDPISGHVSLFWYQQALGQGPEFLTYFQNEAQLDKSGLPSDRFFAERPEGSVSTLKIQRTQQEDSAVYLCASSSYNRDSSEAFFGQGTRLTVV.

The chain recombines TRBV19 with TRBJ2-3; 7 nucleotides line up with TRBD2. The germline V gene encodes CDR1 LNHDA and CDR2 SQIVND (reference sequence). With 3 bases clipped from V and 2 bases from J, the junction kept 2 bases outside the gene matches. There are 14 residues in the CDR3. This CDR3 reads CASSIRGDTDTQYF. DNA for the CDR3: TGTGCCAGTAGTATTCGGGGGGACACAGATACGCAGTATTTT.

This clone was counted once. The chain has TRBV11-2 and TRBJ2-1; possible D gene TRBD2, 7 bases. The germline CDR1 and CDR2 sequences are SGHAT and FQNNGV. V was cut by 5 bases and J by 7 bases, with 24 bases left in between. The CDR3 spans 17 residues. The CDR3 DNA sequence: TGTGCCAGCAGCCCTAGGGGGGGCGGGGTAACCGCGAATGAGCAGTTCTTC. It yields the protein CASSPRGGGVTANEQFF.

The V gene is TRBV5-6, the J gene TRBJ2-2, with TRBD1 matching over 8 bases. Germline CDR1 and CDR2: SGHDT and YYEEEE. This CDR3 spans 15 amino acids. The V and J ends lost 4 bases and 3 bases, in that order; junction bases with no gene match: 5. For the CDR3, the DNA is TGTGCCAGCAGCATACAGGGGGGTGACACCGGGGAGCTGTTTTTT. Its translation is CASSIQGGDTGELFF.

The chain links TRBV6-5 to TRBJ1-1, with D possibly matching TRBD1 (5 bases). The CDR3 is made up of 14 amino acids. The V end was cut by 4 bases, the J end by 10 bases, with 19 bases between. Germline CDR1 MNHEY, CDR2 SVGAGI. CDR3 in DNA: TGTGCCAGCAGTTCCGACCACCCTATGGGGGGAGCTTTCTTT. It is translated as CASSSDHPMGGAFF.

The CDR3 nucleotides are TGTGCCAGCAGCTTGGGGGCGAAAAGCACTGAAGCTTTCTTT. It specifies CASSLGAKSTEAFF. The genes are TRBV5-8 and TRBJ1-1; D not resolved. The CDR3 length is 14 residues. Trimming left V 0 bases short and J 4 bases short, with 10 bases between. The V gene's germline CDR1 is SGHTS and CDR2 YDEGEE.

This clone showed up just a few times. V and J are TRBV6-5 and TRBJ2-7; 8 bases agree with TRBD1. The germline V gene has CDR1 MNHEY and CDR2 SVGAGI. Trimming at V came to 6 bases and at J to 1 base, leaving 8 bases not matched to a gene. This CDR3 comprises 15 residues. The CDR3 sequence: CASRPRTGLSYEQYF. The CDR3 nucleotides are TGTGCCAGCAGGCCCAGGACAGGGCTATCCTACGAGCAGTACTTC.

This CDR3 reads CASSQDWDTGSPYGYTF. The CDR3 bases are TGTGCCAGCAGCCAAGATTGGGACACAGGGTCCCCCTATGGCTACACCTTC. The chain joins TRBV3-1 (or the pseudogene TRBV3-2) to TRBJ1-2, with D maybe TRBD1 (6 bases). Trimming left V 0 bases short and J 4 bases short, with 18 bases between. This CDR3 spans 17 amino acids. Germline V gene lookup returns CDR1 LGHDT and CDR2 YNNKEL (reference sequence).

This clone turned up a few times. The chain is built from TRBV6-5 and TRBJ2-1; 9 nucleotides align to TRBD2. CDR3 length: 13 residues. The V segment lost 9 bases and the J segment 7 bases; nucleotides outside the gene matches: 7. Germline CDR1 and CDR2: MNHEY and SVGAGI. The CDR3 coding sequence is TGTGCCAGAGGCGGGGGGGCCGGTAATGAGCAGTTCTTC. Protein sequence: CARGGGAGNEQFF.

The rearrangement links TRBV6-5 to TRBJ2-7, with no clear D. The V and J ends lost 0 bases and 4 bases respectively, with 10 bases between them. The CDR3 is 14 residues long. Germline V gene lookup returns CDR1 MNHEY and CDR2 SVGAGI. CDR3 sequence (DNA): TGTGCCAGCAGTTACTCGACCGTCGGGTACGAGCAGTACTTC. This codes for CASSYSTVGYEQYF.

The V and J genes are TRBV19 and TRBJ1-1; a weak D match, TRBD1 (6 bases). The CDR3 sequence is 14 residues long. Germline assignment: CDR1 LNHDA and CDR2 SQIVND (reference sequence). V lost 9 bases and J 8 bases, leaving 22 bases between the germline ends. The CDR3 loop is CASAVGAPRWEAFF. As DNA, the CDR3 is TGTGCCAGCGCCGTGGGGGCCCCGCGGTGGGAAGCTTTCTTT.

This clone occurred once. This chain joins TRBV2 and TRBJ2-1, with 12 bases that match TRBD1. CDR1 and CDR2 (germline): SNHLY, FYNNEI. Losses at the gene ends were 7 bases for V and 7 bases for J; bases not matched to a gene: 5. The CDR3 has 14 residues. The CDR3 DNA reads as TGTGCCAGCACCGGGACAGGGGGCGGAAATGAGCAGTTCTTC. It is translated as CASTGTGGGNEQFF. Filled out from reference TRBV2 and TRBJ2-1, the complete variable domain reads EPEVTQTPSHQVTQMGQEVILRCVPISNHLYFYWYRQILGQKVEFLVSFYNNEISEKSEIFDDQFSVERPDGSNFTLKIRSTKLEDSAMYFCASTGTGGGNEQFFGPGTRLTVL.

The V call is TRBV5-1, the J call TRBJ2-5; the match to TRBD2 covers 7 bases. V shed 7 bases and J 5 bases; nucleotides not matched to a gene: 8. The CDR3 is 13 residues long. Germline V lookup: CDR1 SGHRS, CDR2 YFSETQ. Written as DNA, the CDR3 is TGCGCCAGCCGCCGCGGGGGTGAGGAGACCCAGTACTTC. Translation gives CASRRGGEETQYF.